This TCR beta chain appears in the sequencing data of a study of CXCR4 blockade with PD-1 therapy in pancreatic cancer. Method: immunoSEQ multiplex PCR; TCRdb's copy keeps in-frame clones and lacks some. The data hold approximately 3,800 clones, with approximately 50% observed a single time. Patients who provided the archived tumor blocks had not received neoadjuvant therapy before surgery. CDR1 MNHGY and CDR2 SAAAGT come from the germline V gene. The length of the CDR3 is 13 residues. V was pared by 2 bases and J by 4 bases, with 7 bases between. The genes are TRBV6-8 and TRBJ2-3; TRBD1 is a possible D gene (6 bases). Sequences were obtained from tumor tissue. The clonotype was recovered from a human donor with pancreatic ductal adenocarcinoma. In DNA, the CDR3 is TGTGCCAGCAGTTACGAGGGGGCAGATACGCAGTATTTT. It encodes CASSYEGADTQYF.